These T cell receptor beta chains were read from a single sample in a study of blood T cell repertoires in COVID-19. The protocol was immunoSEQ multiplex PCR, while the TCRdb copy is restricted to in-frame clones and leaves out a portion. Of roughly 100,000 clones listed, about 91% are singletons. Sequencing was performed on peripheral blood. These receptors all stem from a man over 45 with COVID-19, enrolled during active disease. Both conserved end residues are part of each CDR3. A D gene is named only where the DNA matches it firmly. Not every row has a clone size; where given, it reads once, few, many or a size class.

V gene: TRBV28
J gene: TRBJ1-2
D gene: TRBD1
clone size: -
CDR3 DNA: TGTGCCAGCAGTTCTATGGGGACAGGGGCCTATGGCTACACCTTC
CDR3 protein: CASSSMGTGAYGYTF

V gene: TRBV3-1/TRBV3-2
J gene: TRBJ1-1
D gene: TRBD1
clone size: few
CDR3 DNA: TGTGCCAGCAGCCCACAGGGGGACACTGAAGCTTTCTTT
CDR3 protein: CASSPQGDTEAFF

V gene: TRBV28
J gene: TRBJ1-5
D gene: TRBD1
clone size: -
CDR3 DNA: TGTGCCAGCAGGCTACAGGGGGATCAGCCCCAGCATTTT
CDR3 protein: CASRLQGDQPQHF

V gene: TRBV6-5
J gene: TRBJ2-1
D gene: TRBD1
clone size: -
CDR3 DNA: TGTGCCAGCAGTTACTCGTTTTACAGGGGTTATGAGCAGTTCTTC
CDR3 protein: CASSYSFYRGYEQFF

V gene: TRBV7-9
J gene: TRBJ1-1
D gene: TRBD1
clone size: -
CDR3 DNA: TGTGCCAGTTTAGGGACAGTTAACACTGAAGCTTTCTTT
CDR3 protein: CASLGTVNTEAFF

V gene: TRBV4-3
J gene: TRBJ2-7
D gene: TRBD2
clone size: -
CDR3 DNA: TGCGCCAGCAGCCTTGGACTAGCGGGAACCTACGAGCAGTACTTC
CDR3 protein: CASSLGLAGTYEQYF

V gene: TRBV2
J gene: TRBJ1-2
D gene: -
clone size: -
CDR3 DNA: TGTGCCAGCAGTGAAGATAGGGGAACGACTGGCTACACCTTC
CDR3 protein: CASSEDRGTTGYTF

V gene: TRBV27
J gene: TRBJ2-7
D gene: -
clone size: -
CDR3 DNA: TGTGCCAGCAGTTTCGGGACATTGGCCGCCTACGAGCAGTACTTC
CDR3 protein: CASSFGTLAAYEQYF

V gene: TRBV6-6
J gene: TRBJ2-5
D gene: TRBD2
clone size: -
CDR3 DNA: TGTGCCAGCAGTTACCCCACTAGCGGCCAAGAGACCCAGTACTTC
CDR3 protein: CASSYPTSGQETQYF

V gene: TRBV12-3/TRBV12-4
J gene: TRBJ2-1
D gene: TRBD1
clone size: -
CDR3 DNA: TGTGCCAGCAGACCGACAGGGACTGAGCAGTTCTTC
CDR3 protein: CASRPTGTEQFF

V gene: TRBV5-1
J gene: TRBJ1-6
D gene: -
clone size: -
CDR3 DNA: TGCGCCAGCAGCTGGGGGCCGGGCGGGCCTAATTCACCCCTCCACTTT
CDR3 protein: CASSWGPGGPNSPLHF

V gene: TRBV12-3/TRBV12-4
J gene: TRBJ2-1
D gene: -
clone size: -
CDR3 DNA: TGTGCCAGCAGCGTGGGGCAGGCTAATGAGCAGTTCTTC
CDR3 protein: CASSVGQANEQFF

V gene: TRBV7-2
J gene: TRBJ1-1
D gene: TRBD1
clone size: once
CDR3 DNA: TGTGCCAGCAGCCCCCAAGGGACAGGGTCGGGAACTGAAGCTTTCTTT
CDR3 protein: CASSPQGTGSGTEAFF

V gene: TRBV4-3
J gene: TRBJ1-6
D gene: -
clone size: -
CDR3 DNA: TGCGCCAGCAGCCAAGATCGGCAGGGTTCCTATAATTCACCCCTCCACTTT
CDR3 protein: CASSQDRQGSYNSPLHF

V gene: TRBV9
J gene: TRBJ1-3
D gene: TRBD1
clone size: -
CDR3 DNA: TGTGCCAGCAGCGGACAGGGGGATCCCTCTGGAAACACCATATATTTT
CDR3 protein: CASSGQGDPSGNTIYF

V gene: TRBV27
J gene: TRBJ2-5
D gene: TRBD1
clone size: -
CDR3 DNA: TGTGCCAGCAGCGGTCCGGGACAGCCTTCTGGGACCCAGTACTTC
CDR3 protein: CASSGPGQPSGTQYF

V gene: TRBV9
J gene: TRBJ2-1
D gene: -
clone size: -
CDR3 DNA: TGTGCCAGCAGCGTAAAGGGGGGGAACAATGAGCAGTTCTTC
CDR3 protein: CASSVKGGNNEQFF